Described below is a single T cell receptor (beta chain) sequence and its context. The data were obtained in a study of blood T cell repertoires in COVID-19. Study as a whole: Sources were T cells, B-cell-depleted T cells, or PBMCs; the material itself was cDNA or gDNA.

Per germline, CDR1 GTSNPN and CDR2 SVGIG (reference sequence). The germline V and J ends were trimmed by 1 base and 7 bases, with 13 bases remaining between them. The CDR3 has 14 amino acids. Original processing methods: Amplification from reference gene primers served as the basis for estimated nucleated cell counts. TCRdb keeps only in-frame clones here, not all; method: immunoSEQ multiplex PCR. The DNA gave D and trimming, while V, J and clone size come from that table. The profile shows 35,000 to 45,000 clones, nearly 90% of them singletons. The rearrangement uses TRBV30 and TRBJ2-2, with D possibly TRBD1 on 5 matching bases. This clonotype originated in a human donor in a cohort sampled during active COVID-19. The sequenced material came from peripheral blood. CDR3 coding DNA: TGTGCCTGGAGTGGACAGCCGGTGGGCGGGGAGCTGTTTTTT. This encodes CAWSGQPVGGELFF.